These 29 T cell receptor beta chains were sequenced from one sample in a study of shared clonotypes between healthy human individuals. Some clones are missing from TCRdb's copy, which holds only in-frame ones; the method was immunoSEQ multiplex PCR. Found here are some 2.1 million clones, roughly 94% of them singletons; the top ten hold 0.1% to 0.15%. Input material: naive CD4+ T cells sorted from blood. Documented subset: CD45RA+ positively selected. These receptor sequences come from a man between 18 and 29 years old in good health.

In regard to this clone: The sample has other DNA sequences that encode this CDR3 too. The chain joins TRBV5-1 to TRBJ2-7; TRBD2 matches at 7 bases. Germline-derived CDR1 and CDR2 are SGHRS and YFSETQ. V was clipped by 0 bases and J by 2 bases; unmatched bases: 5. The CDR3 runs to 15 residues. The CDR3 DNA follows: TGCGCCAGCAGCTTGGATCCTAGCGGTCCCTACGAGCAGTACTTC. Protein: CASSLDPSGPYEQYF.

The rearrangement links TRBV4-1 to TRBJ2-5, with TRBD1 as a possible D gene (6 bases). The J call may be incorrect, as the DNA end agrees better with TRBJ2-7. This CDR3 is 16 amino acids long. CDR1 is MGHRA and CDR2 is YSYEKL in the germline V gene. In DNA form, the CDR3 reads TGCGCCAGCAGCCAAAATCAGGGGAGTTCTCCCTACGAGCAGTACTTC. Encoded protein: CASSQNQGSSPYEQYF.

The chain recombines TRBV5-3 with TRBJ2-5; 9 bases agree with TRBD1. TRBV5-3 belongs to the ORF category, with a function that is uncertain. This CDR3 is built from 16 residues. With V trimmed by 3 bases and J by 5 bases, 11 bases remained unmatched. CDR3 loop: CARSSIRTGGVETQYF. The CDR3 DNA reads as TGTGCCAGAAGCTCCATACGTACAGGGGGCGTGGAGACCCAGTACTTC.

The genes are TRBV5-5 and TRBJ1-2; D gene unclear. This CDR3 contains 11 residues. V was pared by 1 base and J by 7 bases, with 5 bases between. Germline loops: CDR1 SGHKS, CDR2 YYEKEE (reference sequence). CDR3 in amino acids: CASSLSLGYTF. DNA of the CDR3: TGTGCCAGCAGCTTGAGCCTTGGCTACACCTTC. Full variable domain (outside the CDR3, taken from reference TRBV5-5 and TRBJ1-2): DAGVTQSPTHLIKTRGQQVTLRCSPISGHKSVSWYQQVLGQGPQFIFQYYEKEERGRGNFPDRFSARQFPNYSSELNVNALLLGDSALYLCASSLSLGYTFGSGTRLTVV.

V usage is TRBV5-4 and J usage is TRBJ2-7; D gene unclear. V gave up 4 bases and J gave up 2 bases, with 10 bases separating them. CDR3 length equals 13 residues. Germline CDR1 reads SGHNT; CDR2 reads YYREEE (reference sequence). CDR3 in DNA: TGTGCCAGCAGCATTGGATCCCCCTACGAGCAGTACTTC. Translating gives CASSIGSPYEQYF.

The chain employs TRBV5-1 and TRBJ1-1; TRBD1 matches at 10 bases. The CDR3 totals 15 residues. Germline-derived CDR1 and CDR2 are SGHRS and YFSETQ. Trimming at V came to 4 bases and at J to 4 bases, leaving 7 bases not matched to a gene. CDR3 nucleotide sequence: TGCGCCAGCAGCAACGGACAGGGGGAGGGCACTGAAGCTTTCTTT. Translated: CASSNGQGEGTEAFF.

This clone has a single count. The V gene is TRBV4-1, the J gene TRBJ2-7, with D perhaps matching TRBD1 (5 bases). Trimming removed 1 base from V and 2 bases from J, with 15 bases in between. CDR1 MGHRA and CDR2 YSYEKL come from the germline V gene. This CDR3 comprises 16 residues. CDR3 in DNA: TGCGCCAGCAGCCAAGGTTCGGGCAGGACAACCTACGAGCAGTACTTC. This translates into CASSQGSGRTTYEQYF.

V usage is TRBV6-6 and J usage is TRBJ1-5; 7 bases agree with TRBD1. J lost 0 bases, V lost 8 bases, and 7 bases had no gene match. The CDR3 spans 15 residues. Germline V gene data show CDR1 as MNHNY and CDR2 as SVGAGI (reference sequence). The CDR3, as DNA: TGTGCCAGCCGTGGGACAGAAAATAGCAATCAGCCCCAGCATTTT. Residues: CASRGTENSNQPQHF.

V and J are TRBV28 and TRBJ1-4, with D hard to call. CDR1 and CDR2 (germline): MDHEN, SYDVKM. This CDR3 has 14 amino acids. The V and J ends lost 5 bases and 10 bases respectively, with 17 bases between them. The CDR3 protein is CASSPDVGEGKLFF. Written as DNA, the CDR3 is TGTGCCAGCAGTCCAGACGTTGGGGAAGGAAAACTGTTTTTT.

This rearrangement joins TRBV7-9 to TRBJ1-1; D is possibly TRBD1 (6 bases). The V end lost 5 bases, the J end lost 0 bases, and 10 bases lay between the germline ends. This CDR3 has 14 residues. Germline CDR1 is SEHNR and CDR2 is FQNEAQ (reference sequence). CDR3 nucleotide sequence: TGTGCCAGCAGCCACAGGGAAGTGAACACTGAAGCTTTCTTT. Its translation is CASSHREVNTEAFF.

This chain joins TRBV7-3 and TRBJ1-2, with D possibly being TRBD1 (5 bases). This CDR3 has 14 amino acids. Trimming pared 1 base from V and 3 bases from J, leaving 9 bases between. Looked up from germline, CDR1 is SGHTA and CDR2 is FQGTGA. CDR3 region: CASSLKAGDYGYTF. The DNA for the CDR3 is TGTGCCAGCAGCTTAAAAGCGGGGGACTATGGCTACACCTTC.

The chain employs TRBV28 and TRBJ1-2; 10 bases are shared with TRBD1. Germline CDR1 MDHEN, CDR2 SYDVKM. The ends lost 5 bases at V and 4 bases at J; junction bases unmatched: 7. The CDR3 contains 15 residues. DNA for the CDR3: TGTGCCAGCAGTCCGCAGACAGGGGGCGGCTATGGCTACACCTTC. This sequence encodes CASSPQTGGGYGYTF.

V and J are TRBV6-5 and TRBJ2-3; TRBD1 aligns across 7 bases. There are 15 residues in the CDR3. Germline CDR1 reads MNHEY; CDR2 reads SVGAGI. V trimming: 5 bases; J trimming: 7 bases; junction bases outside the gene matches: 12. Here the CDR3 reads CASSPLDRAPYTQYF. DNA for the CDR3: TGTGCCAGCAGTCCCCTCGACAGGGCTCCTTATACGCAGTATTTT.

V gene TRBV10-3 combines with J gene TRBJ2-7; 10 bases fit TRBD1. CDR3 length: 13 amino acids. The germline V gene encodes CDR1 ENHRY and CDR2 SYGVKD. The V gene end was trimmed by 4 bases and the J gene end by 7 bases; junction bases not matched to a gene: 4. The CDR3 is CAISGQGAGEQYF. CDR3 bases: TGTGCCATCAGTGGACAGGGGGCGGGGGAGCAGTACTTC.

Turning to this clone: Other DNA sequences in this specimen translate into the identical CDR3. The genes are TRBV28 and TRBJ2-7, with D possibly matching TRBD1 (6 bases). The germline gives CDR1 MDHEN, CDR2 SYDVKM. Trimming took 3 bases from V and 4 from J, leaving 13 bases between them. The CDR3 covers 14 residues. The CDR3 DNA reads TGTGCCAGCAGTTTGGGCAGGGGACCTTACGAGCAGTACTTC. Translation: CASSLGRGPYEQYF.

The chain has TRBV18 and TRBJ2-5, with D tentatively TRBD1 or TRBD2 (5 bases each). Germline CDR1 and CDR2: KGHSH and LQKENI. V was pared by 0 bases and J by 2 bases, with 10 bases between. The length of the CDR3 is 15 residues. CDR3 sequence reads: CASSPPWGFQETQYF. For the CDR3, the DNA is TGTGCCAGCTCACCACCGTGGGGGTTTCAAGAGACCCAGTACTTC.

The gene calls are TRBV19 and TRBJ2-3; D ambiguous. In germline, CDR1 is LNHDA, CDR2 SQIVND (reference sequence). The CDR3 contains 15 residues. V was trimmed by 6 bases and J by 1 base, leaving 14 bases between them. The CDR3 sequence: CASSLQNPGTDTQYF. Written as DNA, the CDR3 is TGTGCCAGTAGCTTACAAAACCCCGGCACAGATACGCAGTATTTT.

The J gene is TRBJ1-5, the V gene TRBV6-5, with 9 bases that match TRBD1. This CDR3 has 14 amino acids. Germline assignment: CDR1 MNHEY and CDR2 SVGAGI. The V and J ends lost 6 bases and 4 bases, in that order; junction bases with no gene match: 4. CDR3 sequence reads: CASRSTGGNQPQHF. Here the CDR3 DNA reads TGTGCCAGCAGGTCGACAGGGGGTAATCAGCCCCAGCATTTT.

The chain carries TRBV7-2 and TRBJ2-7, with 8 bases matching TRBD1. This CDR3 has 15 residues. V shed 5 bases, J shed 5 bases, and the junction held 11 bases outside the gene matches. Germline-derived CDR1 and CDR2 are SGHTA and FQGNSA. The chain's CDR3 is CASSTLRDRPHEQYF. In DNA, the CDR3 is TGTGCCAGCAGCACCCTCCGGGACAGGCCCCACGAGCAGTACTTC. Full variable domain (rest looked up from reference TRBV7-2 and TRBJ2-7): GAGVSQSPSNKVTEKGKDVELRCDPISGHTALYWYRQSLGQGLEFLIYFQGNSAPDKSGLPSDRFSAERTGGSVSTLTIQRTQQEDSAVYLCASSTLRDRPHEQYFGPGTRLTVT.

About this clone: Other DNA sequences from this sample encode an identical CDR3 as well. This chain connects TRBV5-1 to TRBJ2-7, with D possibly being TRBD1 or TRBD2 (5 bases each). There are 13 residues in the CDR3. Trimming left V 3 bases short and J 2 bases short, with 9 bases between. The germline CDR1 and CDR2 sequences are SGHRS and YFSETQ. CDR3 DNA: TGCGCCAGCAGCTGGGGACCGACCTACGAGCAGTACTTC. Encoded protein: CASSWGPTYEQYF.

This clone has only one observation. The chain has TRBV30 and TRBJ1-5; 9 bases are shared with TRBD1. Germline CDR1 is GTSNPN and CDR2 is SVGIG (reference sequence). The CDR3 is 14 amino acids. V dropped 2 bases and J dropped 6; count of bases not matched to a gene: 5. Here the CDR3 DNA reads TGTGCCTGGAGTCGCACAGGGGGCTTTCAGCCCCAGCATTTT. As protein: CAWSRTGGFQPQHF.

This chain uses TRBV27 with TRBJ2-7; D is unresolved. Germline V gene data show CDR1 as MNHEY and CDR2 as SMNVEV (reference sequence). Trimming removed 7 bases at V and 2 bases at J, with 12 bases between. There are 13 residues in the CDR3. For the CDR3, the DNA is TGTGCCAGCACTAAGGGTAGGGCCTACGAGCAGTACTTC. It specifies CASTKGRAYEQYF.

This chain connects TRBV7-6 to TRBJ1-2, with 8 bases fitting TRBD1. Looked up from germline, CDR1 is SGHVS and CDR2 is FNYEAQ. This CDR3 contains 17 residues. The V gene end was trimmed by 5 bases and the J gene end by 2 bases; junction bases not matched to a gene: 13. CDR3 sequence: CASSPGGRGPTNYGYTF. The CDR3 DNA follows: TGTGCCAGCAGCCCCGGGGGCAGGGGGCCCACCAACTATGGCTACACCTTC.

This chain joins TRBV6-5 and TRBJ1-1; D ambiguous. The germline V gene encodes CDR1 MNHEY and CDR2 SVGAGI. The CDR3 has 14 residues. V was clipped by 5 bases and J by 8 bases, with 18 bases between them. CDR3 amino acids: CASSHHDSSAEAFF. The DNA of the CDR3 is TGTGCCAGCAGTCATCACGACTCCTCGGCAGAAGCTTTCTTT.

This chain uses TRBV28 with TRBJ2-7, with 9 bases aligning to TRBD2. Per the germline V gene, CDR1 is MDHEN and CDR2 is SYDVKM. Trimming cost V 8 bases and J 2 bases; bases outside gene matches: 7. The CDR3 runs to 14 residues. In DNA, the CDR3 is TGTGCCAGCCTGACCAGCGGGGGGCCCTACGAGCAGTACTTC. Translated, it gives CASLTSGGPYEQYF.

The V gene is TRBV25-1, the J gene TRBJ2-7, with TRBD1 matching over 7 bases. Germline CDR1 reads MGHDK; CDR2 reads SYGVNS. The CDR3 contains 14 residues. For the CDR3, the DNA is TGTGCCAGCAGTGAAGAAGGGGCAGGGGGACCCTGCACCGTA. Encoded protein: CASSEEGAGGPCTV.

This rearrangement joins TRBV10-3 to TRBJ1-1, with D uncertain. Germline V gene data show CDR1 as ENHRY and CDR2 as SYGVKD. Deletions cut 3 bases from V and 0 bases from J, with 5 bases between. The CDR3 totals 13 residues. CDR3 residues: CAISDKVNTEAFF. The DNA for the CDR3 is TGTGCCATCAGTGATAAGGTGAACACTGAAGCTTTCTTT.

This clone was seen a single time. The chain is built from TRBV5-1 and TRBJ2-7; possible D gene TRBD1, 6 bases. Germline V gene lookup returns CDR1 SGHRS and CDR2 YFSETQ. V was shortened by 7 bases and J by 3 bases, with 14 bases between the two germline ends. This CDR3 has 13 residues. CDR3 sequence (DNA): TGCGCCAGCTGCGAGGGGGACCGCTACGAGCAGTACTTC. This translates into CASCEGDRYEQYF.

Note on this clone: Other DNA sequences of this sample code for an identical CDR3. The chain couples TRBV20-1 to TRBJ2-5; no definite D call. The CDR3 covers 11 residues. The V and J ends lost 2 bases and 4 bases respectively, with 5 bases between them. Germline CDR1 DFQATT, CDR2 SNEGSKA (reference sequence). CDR3: CSARYGETQYF. CDR3 in DNA: TGCAGTGCTAGATACGGAGAGACCCAGTACTTC.